This TCR beta chain was retrieved from a study of blood T cell repertoires in COVID-19. Background on the study: Sources were T cells, B-cell-depleted T cells, or PBMCs; the material itself was cDNA or gDNA.

The germline CDR1 and CDR2 sequences are SQVTM and ANQGSEA. The CDR3 contains 16 residues. V lost 4 bases, J lost 1 base, and 12 bases stayed unmatched. In the original processing: Estimated nucleated cell counts came from reference gene primer amplification. Sequencing was performed with immunoSEQ multiplex PCR; in TCRdb, only in-frame clones are kept and a portion is missing. The V and J calls and clone size were taken over from that table, and D and trimming were inferred from the DNA. The sample contains approximately 150,000 clones, approximately 90% of which appear only once. The chain carries TRBV29-1 and TRBJ1-1, with 7 nucleotides matching TRBD1. Material for sequencing was peripheral blood. The source is a man between 18 and 29 years old with COVID-19, enrolled during active disease. The CDR3 reads CSVVGVRAGGNTEAFF. The CDR3 DNA sequence: TGCAGCGTTGTCGGGGTACGGGCAGGGGGGAACACTGAAGCTTTCTTT.